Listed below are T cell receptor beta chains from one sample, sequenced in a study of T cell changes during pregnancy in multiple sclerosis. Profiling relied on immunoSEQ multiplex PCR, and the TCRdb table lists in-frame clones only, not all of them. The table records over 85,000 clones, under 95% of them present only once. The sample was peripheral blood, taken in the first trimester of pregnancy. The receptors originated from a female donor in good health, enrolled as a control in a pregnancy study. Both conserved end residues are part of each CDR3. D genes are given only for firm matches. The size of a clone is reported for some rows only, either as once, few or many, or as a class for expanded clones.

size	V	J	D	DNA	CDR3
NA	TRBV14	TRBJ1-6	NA	TGTGCCAGCTGCGTCCCCTCCTATAATTCACCCCTCCACTTT	CASCVPSYNSPLHF
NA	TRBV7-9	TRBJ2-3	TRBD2	TGTGCCAGCAGCTTAAGGCTAGCGGGGGCCACGCGAGATACGCAGTATTTT	CASSLRLAGATRDTQYF
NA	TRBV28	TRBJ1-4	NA	TGTGCCAGCAGTTTTCGGCAGGGCGAAAAACTGTTTTTT	CASSFRQGEKLFF
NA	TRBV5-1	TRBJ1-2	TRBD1	TGCGCCAGCAGCCCCGGACAGGGCTATGGCTACACCTTC	CASSPGQGYGYTF
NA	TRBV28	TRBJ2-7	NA	TGTGCCAGCAGGTCATCGTTAGGGGGGGGCGCCTACGAGCAGTACTTC	CASRSSLGGGAYEQYF
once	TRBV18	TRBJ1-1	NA	TGTGCCAGCTCACCACCTCTCTCAGGGGTAATGAACACTGAAGCTTTCTTT	CASSPPLSGVMNTEAFF
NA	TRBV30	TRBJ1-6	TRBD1	TGTGCCTGGACCCAGGGGGGATACAATTCACCCCTCCACTTT	CAWTQGGYNSPLHF
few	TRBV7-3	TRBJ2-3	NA	TGTGCCAGCAGCTTAGGCCATACAGGACACACTAGCACAGATACGCAGTATTTT	CASSLGHTGHTSTDTQYF
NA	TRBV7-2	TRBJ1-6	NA	TGTGCCAGCAGCTCTAACTCGGCCGCGGGCAATTCACCCCTCCACTTT	CASSSNSAAGNSPLHF
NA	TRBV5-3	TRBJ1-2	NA	TGTGCCAGAAGCTTTTCAGGTGGTCCCTATGGCTACACCTTC	CARSFSGGPYGYTF
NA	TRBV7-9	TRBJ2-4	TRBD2	TGTGCCAGCAGCTTGCAGATGGGACTAGCGAGAGACATTCAGTACTTC	CASSLQMGLARDIQYF
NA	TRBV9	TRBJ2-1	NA	TGTGCCAGCAGCGTAGGCGGTTTGGCCTACAATGAGCAGTTCTTC	CASSVGGLAYNEQFF
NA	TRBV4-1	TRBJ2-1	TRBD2	TGCGCCAGCAGCCCGCGGGGGAGCTCCTACAATGAGCAGTTCTTC	CASSPRGSSYNEQFF
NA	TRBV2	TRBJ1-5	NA	TGTGCCAGCAGTGAAGCAGGTGGGCCCAATCAGCCCCAGCATTTT	CASSEAGGPNQPQHF
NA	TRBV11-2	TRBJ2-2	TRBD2	TGTGCCAGCAGCTTAGCCCCACCGGGGGGATCGAACACCGGGGAGCTGTTTTTT	CASSLAPPGGSNTGELFF
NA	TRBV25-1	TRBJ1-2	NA	TGTGCCAGCAGTTCCTTCTATGTGAGCTACACCTTC	CASSSFYVSYTF
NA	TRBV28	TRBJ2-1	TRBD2	TGTGCCAGCACTCCCGGAACTAGCGGGGACAATGAGCAGTTCTTC	CASTPGTSGDNEQFF
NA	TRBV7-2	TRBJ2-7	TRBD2	TGTGCCAGCAGCCCCCATAGCGGGGGCCTGGCCGAGCAGTACTTC	CASSPHSGGLAEQYF
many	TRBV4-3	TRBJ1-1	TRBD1	TGCGCCAGCAGCCAAAGACAGGGCGTCTATGGTGAAGCTTTCTTT	CASSQRQGVYGEAFF
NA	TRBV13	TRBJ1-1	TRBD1	TGTGCCAGCAGCCGGGGACAGGGGAACACTGAAGCTTTCTTT	CASSRGQGNTEAFF
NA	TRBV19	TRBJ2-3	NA	TGTGCCAGTAGTCCCCGTCTCAGCACAGATACGCAGTATTTT	CASSPRLSTDTQYF
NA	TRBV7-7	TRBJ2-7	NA	TGTGCTAGCAGCCCCGAGTTTGGGGGAGGCGAGCAGTACTTC	CASSPEFGGGEQYF
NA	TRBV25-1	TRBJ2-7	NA	TGTGCCAGCAGTGCGGGGGTAGCTTGGAACGAGCAGTACTTC	CASSAGVAWNEQYF
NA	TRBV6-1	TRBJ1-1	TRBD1	TGTGCCAGCAGTGATGGACAGGGCAGGATGAACACTGAAGCTTTCTTT	CASSDGQGRMNTEAFF
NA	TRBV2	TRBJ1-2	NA	TGTGCCAGCGGGAACACAGGGCTTGGCTACACCTTC	CASGNTGLGYTF
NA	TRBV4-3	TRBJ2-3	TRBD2	TGCGCCAGCAGCCCGGGACTAGCGGGCACAGATACGCAGTATTTT	CASSPGLAGTDTQYF
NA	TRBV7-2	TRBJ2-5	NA	TGTGCCAGCAGCTTAGTATGGGATGGGGGGCAAGAGACCCAGTACTTC	CASSLVWDGGQETQYF
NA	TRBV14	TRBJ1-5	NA	TGTGCCAGCAGCCTGGGACAACAGCCCCAGCATTTT	CASSLGQQPQHF
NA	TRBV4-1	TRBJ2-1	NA	TGCGCCAGCAGCCAAGTCCCTCCTGGGAGGAATGAGCAGTTCTTC	CASSQVPPGRNEQFF
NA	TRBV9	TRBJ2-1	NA	TGTGCCAGCAGCGCCGCCCCGGGAAATGAGCAGTTCTTC	CASSAAPGNEQFF
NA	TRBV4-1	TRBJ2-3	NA	TGCGCCAGCGCACGACAGGGCACAGATACGCAGTATTTT	CASARQGTDTQYF
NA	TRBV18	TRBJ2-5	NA	TGTGCCAGCTCACCCCGGGTCCCCGAGACGGAGACCCAGTACTTC	CASSPRVPETETQYF
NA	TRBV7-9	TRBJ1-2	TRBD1	TGTGCCAGCAGCCAGGGACAGCGTAACTATGGCTACACCTTC	CASSQGQRNYGYTF
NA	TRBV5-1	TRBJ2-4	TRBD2	TGCGCCAGCACCCCGGGACTAGCGGGGGTAGCCAAAAACATTCAGTACTTC	CASTPGLAGVAKNIQYF
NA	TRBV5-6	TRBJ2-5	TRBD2	TGTGCCAGCAGCTTTTCAGCGGGGGGGCCGGGGGAGACCCAGTACTTC	CASSFSAGGPGETQYF
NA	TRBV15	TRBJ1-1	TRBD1	TGTGCCACCAGCAAGCCCAGGACAGGGGGGGACACTGAAGCTTTCTTT	CATSKPRTGGDTEAFF
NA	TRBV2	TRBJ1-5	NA	TGTGCCAGCAGCCCCACAAGCAATCAGCCCCAGCATTTT	CASSPTSNQPQHF
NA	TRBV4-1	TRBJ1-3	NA	TGCGCCAGCAGCCAAGCCCAAGCGAGCTCTGGAAACACCATATATTTT	CASSQAQASSGNTIYF
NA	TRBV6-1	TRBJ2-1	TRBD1	TGTGCCAGCAGCCGGGACAGGAACTCCTACAATGAGCAGTTCTTC	CASSRDRNSYNEQFF
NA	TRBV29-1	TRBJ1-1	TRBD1	TGCAGCGTTTTTGGACAGGGGAGGATTAAAGCTTTCTTT	CSVFGQGRIKAFF
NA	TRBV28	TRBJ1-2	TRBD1	TGTGCCAGCAGAGGGGCAGGGGGACGTAACTATGGCTACACCTTC	CASRGAGGRNYGYTF
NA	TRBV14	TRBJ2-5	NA	TGTGCCAGCAGCCAAGGGGATGCGGGGACCCAGTACTTC	CASSQGDAGTQYF
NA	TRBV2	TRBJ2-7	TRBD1	TGTGCCAGCAGCGCCGGGACAGGGGGCAGCTACGAGCAGTACTTC	CASSAGTGGSYEQYF
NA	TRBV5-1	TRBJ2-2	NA	TGCGCCAGCAGCTTCTTCGGGACTGATAACACCGGGGAGCTGTTTTTT	CASSFFGTDNTGELFF
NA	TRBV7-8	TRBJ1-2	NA	TGTGCCAGCAGCTTCGGGAGCGGTCCAGATGGCTACACCTTC	CASSFGSGPDGYTF
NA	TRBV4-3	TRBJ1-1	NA	TGCGCCAGCAGCCTGGGGCTAATGAACACTGAAGCTTTCTTT	CASSLGLMNTEAFF
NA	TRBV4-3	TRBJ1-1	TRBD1	TGCGCCAGCAGCCAAGATAGGCAGGGGGGGAACACTGAAGCTTTCTTT	CASSQDRQGGNTEAFF
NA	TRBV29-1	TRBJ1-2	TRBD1	TGCAGCGTCCAGGGGACAGGACCTGGGATCACCTTC	CSVQGTGPGITF
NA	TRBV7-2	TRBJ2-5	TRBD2	TGTGCCAGCAGCCTCACCCCGGGGGGACCCCAAGAGACCCAGTACTTC	CASSLTPGGPQETQYF
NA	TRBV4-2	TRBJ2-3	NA	TGTGCCAGCAGCCAAATCTTTAATTCGGGCACAGATACGCAGTATTTT	CASSQIFNSGTDTQYF
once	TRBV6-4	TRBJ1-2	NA	TGTGCCAGCAGTGACATGGGAGAAGTCCACACCTTC	CASSDMGEVHTF
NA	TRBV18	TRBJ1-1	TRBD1	TGCACATCAGGGGGCCGTGGCACTGAAGCTTTCTTT	CTSGGRGTEAFF
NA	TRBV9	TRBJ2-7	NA	TGTGCCAGCAGCGCGGCAGGGTGGACCTACGAGCAGTACTTC	CASSAAGWTYEQYF
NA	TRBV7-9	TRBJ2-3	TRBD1	TGTGCCAGCAGCTTATGGACAGGGGGCGCAGATACGCAGTATTTT	CASSLWTGGADTQYF
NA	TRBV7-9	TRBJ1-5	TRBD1	TGTGCCAGCAGCCCCTGGGATACAGGGGGCAATCAGCCCCAGCATTTT	CASSPWDTGGNQPQHF
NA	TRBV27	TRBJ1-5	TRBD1	TGTGCCAGCAGTTCGGCAGGGGGTCAAAGCAATCAGCCCCAGCATTTT	CASSSAGGQSNQPQHF
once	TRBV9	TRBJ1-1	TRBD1	TGTGCCAGCAGCGAACAGGGGGCCGAGACTGAAGCTTTCTTT	CASSEQGAETEAFF